Sequencing of this TCR beta chain was carried out in a study of prognosis after radiotherapy for stage I lung cancer. There are 14 residues in the CDR3. Germline assignment: CDR1 SGHAT and CDR2 FQNNGV. Template was genomic DNA; TCR beta CDR3 amplified in two multiplex PCR rounds. For every TRBV and TRBJ gene, a specific primer was used in first-round PCR. TCRdb reprocessed the multiplex PCR reads via MiXCR and lists one record per CDR3 protein. The table includes tens of thousands of distinct CDR3 sequences, about 25% detected once. As concerns this clonotype: An end of the junction differs from the germline gene, which may be a read error.

The sample consisted of PBMCs, taken before or after stereotactic body radiation therapy (not recorded which). J is TRBJ2-7 and V is TRBV11-2, with a weak D call TRBD2 (6 bases). The TCR comes from a donor aged 50 or older with non-small cell lung cancer. CDR3 in amino acids: CTSSLAGTFYEQYF. Here the CDR3 DNA reads TGTACCAGCAGCTTGGCGGGGACCTTCTACGAGCAGTACTTC.